This T cell receptor (beta chain) was obtained from a study of blood T cells in healthy people across ages. Points from the study as a whole: A greater number of naive CD4+ cells and higher diversity distinguished long-lived donors from aged donors.

The CDR3 consists of 14 residues. The V gene lost 0 bases and the J gene lost 8 bases, with 11 bases spanning the gap. CDR1 is MNHEY, CDR2 SVGAGI, per germline. Together with a sample-barcoded 5' primer, a J-beta primer mix was included in a second PCR lasting roughly 6 to 12 cycles. Each CDR3 protein is one row after TCRdb ran MiXCR on the 5' RACE reads. This table has approximately 900,000 distinct CDR3 sequences, about 48% appearing once. In regard to this clonotype: Its cognate antigen is unknown.

The source is a man in his thirties or forties in good health. This chain uses TRBV6-5 with TRBJ2-1; weak D call: TRBD1 (6 bases). Sequencing used blood. The CDR3 region is CASSYSGGGDEQFF. The CDR3 nucleotides are TGTGCCAGCAGTTACTCTGGGGGCGGCGATGAGCAGTTCTTC.